This TCR beta chain was captured in a study of T-cell reconstitution after alpha-beta-depleted transplantation in children. Unique molecular identifiers were incorporated when the TCRbeta library was constructed. MiXCR was run by TCRdb on the PCR reads, yielding one entry per CDR3 protein. The sample yields some 43,000 distinct CDR3 sequences, 7.5% to 10% seen once. V dropped 3 bases and J dropped 8; count of bases not matched to a gene: 9. CDR1 is DFQATT and CDR2 is SNEGSKA in the germline V gene (reference sequence). CDR3 size: 14 residues. This clonotype was observed a handful of times. The gene calls are TRBV20-1 and TRBJ2-3, with 9 nucleotides matching TRBD1. The source of this sequence is a male patient under 10 years old who had a stem cell transplant for chronic granulomatous disease, so the T cells may come from the graft donor. The sample consisted of PBMCs, mostly from graft donor cells, taken 60 days after TCRalphabeta/CD19-depleted stem cell transplant. CDR3 residues: CSASPPGQGSTQYF. For the CDR3, the DNA is TGCAGTGCTAGCCCTCCGGGACAGGGAAGTACGCAGTATTTT.